Shown below are 31 T cell receptor beta chains from a single sample sequenced in a study of T cell responses to AZD1222 COVID-19 vaccine. The protocol was immunoSEQ multiplex PCR, while the TCRdb copy is restricted to in-frame clones and leaves out a portion. There are approximately 120,000 clones in the sample; approximately 91% occur only once, and around 13% lies in the top ten. Sequencing was performed on peripheral blood, taken on day 0 of MenACWY control vaccination. Source of these receptors: an adult in good health.

V gene TRBV6-5 combines with J gene TRBJ1-3; D is perhaps TRBD1 (6 bases). The CDR3 length is 15 residues. Trimming took 2 bases from V and 1 from J, leaving 9 bases between them. Germline CDR1 and CDR2: MNHEY and SVGAGI. The CDR3 DNA reads TGTGCCAGCAGTTACCGGGGGCGGTCTGGAAACACCATATATTTT. Protein: CASSYRGRSGNTIYF.

The chain combines TRBV4-1 with TRBJ2-5; 10 bases map to TRBD1. The CDR3 covers 16 residues. From germline, CDR1 is MGHRA and CDR2 YSYEKL. Trimming at V came to 3 bases and at J to 5 bases, leaving 9 bases not matched to a gene. CDR3 DNA sequence: TGCGCCAGCAGCCACGCCGGGACAGGGGCTTCGGAGACCCAGTACTTC. The encoded protein is CASSHAGTGASETQYF.

The CDR3 DNA sequence: TGTGCCAGTAGTGTAAGAGGCTACGAGCAGTACTTC. Translated: CASSVRGYEQYF. The rearrangement links TRBV19 to TRBJ2-7; D is ambiguous. The CDR3 is made up of 12 amino acids. V gave up 5 bases and J gave up 3 bases, with 8 bases separating them. Germline V CDR1 and CDR2: LNHDA, SQIVND (reference sequence).

This clone has a single count. The chain uses TRBV4-3 and TRBJ2-2; D is unclear. Trimming removed 0 bases from V and 3 bases from J, with 5 bases in between. Per germline, CDR1 LGHNA and CDR2 YSLEER. There are 14 residues in the CDR3. The CDR3 here is CASSQDGYTGELFF. The CDR3, as DNA: TGCGCCAGCAGCCAAGATGGTTACACCGGGGAGCTGTTTTTT.

The CDR3 nucleotides are TGCGCCAGCAGCCAAGGAGACAGCTCCTACGAGCAGTACTTC. It encodes CASSQGDSSYEQYF. This chain links TRBV4-1 with TRBJ2-7, with a weak D call TRBD1 (5 bases). Germline CDR1 reads MGHRA; CDR2 reads YSYEKL. The CDR3 runs 14 residues. The germline V and J ends were trimmed by 1 base and 0 bases, with 7 bases remaining between them.

The chain carries TRBV19 and TRBJ1-4; 8 bases fit TRBD1. This CDR3 is 14 amino acids long. The V gene end was trimmed by 3 bases and the J gene end by 12 bases; junction bases not matched to a gene: 9. Per germline, CDR1 LNHDA and CDR2 SQIVND (reference sequence). The CDR3 is CASSMGAGGRELFF. CDR3 coding DNA: TGTGCCAGTAGTATGGGAGCAGGGGGCAGAGAACTGTTTTTT.

The chain recombines TRBV29-1 with TRBJ2-3; D may be TRBD1 (6 bases). The CDR3 is made up of 13 amino acids. Trimming took 7 bases from V and 1 from J, leaving 12 bases between them. Germline assignment: CDR1 SQVTM and CDR2 ANQGSEA. The CDR3 protein is CSGGEGGTDTQYF. The DNA for the CDR3 is TGCAGCGGAGGTGAGGGGGGCACAGATACGCAGTATTTT.

V usage is TRBV9 and J usage is TRBJ2-2; D unclear. In germline, CDR1 is SGDLS, CDR2 YYNGEE. The CDR3 spans 16 residues. Between the trimmed V and J ends, which lost 0 bases and 2 bases, there was a span of 11 bases. CDR3 in DNA: TGTGCCAGCAGCGTAGGGGTAAACGTTAACACCGGGGAGCTGTTTTTT. Its translation is CASSVGVNVNTGELFF.

The chain carries TRBV11-3 and TRBJ2-2; no clear D gene. The V end was cut by 2 bases, the J end by 3 bases, with 4 bases between. This CDR3 contains 13 residues. CDR1 is SGHNT, CDR2 YENEEA, per germline. The CDR3 DNA sequence: TGTGCCAGCAGCTTATCCTACACCGGGGAGCTGTTTTTT. This encodes CASSLSYTGELFF.

This chain links TRBV19 with TRBJ1-2; D not resolved. There are 16 residues in the CDR3. With 7 bases removed from V and 4 bases from J, the gap between germline ends came to 22 bases. Germline assignment: CDR1 LNHDA and CDR2 SQIVND (reference sequence). DNA of the CDR3: TGTGCCAGTACTCACCGGGCCCAAGGGCGTTCCTATGGCTACACCTTC. It codes for CASTHRAQGRSYGYTF.

The V call is TRBV5-6, the J call TRBJ2-5; 10 bases line up with TRBD2. The CDR3 extends over 16 amino acids. Germline V CDR1 and CDR2: SGHDT, YYEEEE. The ends lost 1 base at V and 1 base at J; junction bases unmatched: 4. The CDR3 nucleotides are TGTGCCAGCAGCTTGCGGCTAGCGGGAGTCCAAGAGACCCAGTACTTC. Translating it yields CASSLRLAGVQETQYF.

In its sample, this clone was seen a few times. The chain is built from TRBV7-2 and TRBJ1-5, with 10 bases matching TRBD1. Germline V gene data show CDR1 as SGHTA and CDR2 as FQGNSA. The CDR3 contains 16 residues. After removal of 2 bases from V and 2 bases from J, the junction contained 3 bases not matched to a gene. CDR3 sequence: CASSLYGTGGNQPQHF. The CDR3 nucleotides are TGTGCCAGCAGCTTATACGGGACAGGGGGCAATCAGCCCCAGCATTTT.

The J gene is TRBJ1-5, the V gene TRBV2; D ambiguous. Germline V gene sequence: CDR1 SNHLY, CDR2 FYNNEI. V lost 7 bases and J 0 bases, leaving 10 bases between the germline ends. This CDR3 has 14 residues. CDR3 sequence reads: CASITGPSNQPQHF. DNA of the CDR3: TGTGCCAGCATTACCGGACCTAGCAATCAGCCCCAGCATTTT.

This chain joins TRBV5-4 and TRBJ2-7; D might be TRBD1 or TRBD2, each matching 7 bases. The CDR3 totals 14 residues. The V and J ends lost 0 bases and 5 bases respectively, with 12 bases between them. Germline V lookup: CDR1 SGHNT, CDR2 YYREEE (reference sequence). The CDR3 DNA follows: TGTGCCAGCAGCTTGGATCAGGGGGGGAACGAGCAGTACTTC. Amino acid sequence: CASSLDQGGNEQYF.

This chain joins TRBV24-1 and TRBJ1-5; D is unclear. Germline-derived CDR1 and CDR2 are KGHDR and SFDVKD. Trimming removed 3 bases at V and 5 bases at J, with 4 bases between. The length of the CDR3 is 12 residues. CDR3 sequence (DNA): TGTGCCACCAGTGATATAGATCAGCCCCAGCATTTT. This encodes CATSDIDQPQHF.

This chain links TRBV4-3 with TRBJ2-4, with D unclear. CDR3 length: 18 amino acids. Between the trimmed V and J ends, which lost 0 bases and 0 bases, there was a span of 15 bases. Germline-derived CDR1 and CDR2 are LGHNA and YSLEER. This chain's CDR3 is CASSQDGRPTLAKNIQYF. The CDR3 region has the DNA TGCGCCAGCAGCCAAGATGGTAGGCCAACCTTAGCCAAAAACATTCAGTACTTC.

V and J are TRBV5-1 and TRBJ2-2; 12 bases agree with TRBD1. Trimming took 3 bases from V and 2 from J; bases not matched to a gene: 5. The CDR3 spans 17 residues. Per germline, CDR1 SGHRS and CDR2 YFSETQ. Here the CDR3 DNA reads TGCGCCAGCAGCTCGAAGGGGACAGGGGGCAACACCGGGGAGCTGTTTTTT. It translates to CASSSKGTGGNTGELFF.

The V gene is TRBV7-8, the J gene TRBJ1-5, with no clear D. Germline values: CDR1 SGHVS, CDR2 FQNEAQ. CDR3 length equals 16 residues. Trimming cost V 4 bases and J 0 bases, with 13 bases left between them. For the CDR3, the DNA is TGTGCCAGCAGCTCCCAAACGGGAAGTAGCAATCAGCCCCAGCATTTT. Its translation is CASSSQTGSSNQPQHF.

This clone was counted a single time. CDR3 protein: CASSPAGGRGGELFF. The CDR3 DNA is TGTGCCAGCAGCCCAGCGGGAGGGCGGGGCGGGGAGCTGTTTTTT. V usage is TRBV27 and J usage is TRBJ2-2; 10 nucleotides align to TRBD2. V gave up 6 bases and J gave up 7 bases; unmatched junction bases: 8. CDR3 length: 15 residues. Germline V CDR1 and CDR2: MNHEY, SMNVEV (reference sequence).

This chain links TRBV9 with TRBJ2-7; D is unresolved. CDR1 and CDR2 (germline): SGDLS, YYNGEE. V dropped 4 bases and J dropped 2 bases, with 13 bases sitting between them. The CDR3 is 14 amino acids. The CDR3 loop reads CASSPLGPTYEQYF. CDR3 DNA: TGTGCCAGCAGCCCCCTCGGTCCCACCTACGAGCAGTACTTC.

The chain carries TRBV19 and TRBJ1-5; TRBD1 agrees at 7 bases. The CDR3 covers 13 residues. The germline gives CDR1 LNHDA, CDR2 SQIVND (reference sequence). Trimming took 5 bases from V and 11 from J; bases not matched to a gene: 9. CDR3 amino acids: CASSHTGAAAQHF. The CDR3 nucleotides are TGTGCCAGTAGTCACACAGGGGCGGCAGCCCAGCATTTT.

The rearrangement joins TRBV13 to TRBJ1-3; D remains unclear. Germline V CDR1 and CDR2: PRHDT, FYEKMQ (reference sequence). This CDR3 is built from 16 residues. V was trimmed by 2 bases and J by 1 base, leaving 12 bases between them. In nucleotides, the CDR3 is TGTGCCAGCAGCTTAATAGGTCGAAGTTCTGGAAACACCATATATTTT. Its translation: CASSLIGRSSGNTIYF.

The gene calls are TRBV7-6 and TRBJ2-5, with 13 positions matching TRBD2. Germline V gene lookup returns CDR1 SGHVS and CDR2 FNYEAQ. Trimming at V came to 1 base and at J to 1 base, leaving 3 bases not matched to a gene. This CDR3 contains 17 residues. CDR3 sequence reads: CASSLGGLAGVQETQYF. As DNA, the CDR3 is TGTGCCAGCAGCTTAGGAGGACTAGCGGGGGTCCAAGAGACCCAGTACTTC.

The V and J genes are TRBV7-8 and TRBJ1-3; 9 nucleotides align to TRBD1. The ends lost 5 bases at V and 6 bases at J; junction bases unmatched: 11. The germline gives CDR1 SGHVS, CDR2 FQNEAQ. The CDR3 spans 16 residues. The CDR3 DNA is TGTGCCAGCAGCCGAAACCGGGACAGGGTGGCAAACACCATATATTTT. Its protein product is CASSRNRDRVANTIYF. Based on the CDR3 plus reference TRBV7-8 and TRBJ1-3, the full variable domain is GAGVSQSPRYKVAKRGQDVALRCDPISGHVSLFWYQQALGQGPEFLTYFQNEAQLDKSGLPSDRFFAERPEGSVSTLKIQRTQQEDSAVYLCASSRNRDRVANTIYFGEGSWLTVV.

The chain joins TRBV11-2 to TRBJ1-1; D is uncertain. Germline CDR1 and CDR2: SGHAT and FQNNGV. This CDR3 spans 14 amino acids. The ends were cut back, 6 bases at V and 4 bases at J, with 15 bases in the middle. The CDR3 coding sequence is TGTGCCAGCAGTCGGGTGCGGGGAAGCACTGAAGCTTTCTTT. As protein: CASSRVRGSTEAFF.

The chain employs TRBV7-2 and TRBJ1-2, with D perhaps matching TRBD1 (5 bases). Trimming took off 0 bases at V and 4 bases at J, with 9 bases between the two ends. This CDR3 contains 14 residues. Germline-derived CDR1 and CDR2 are SGHTA and FQGNSA. CDR3 nucleotide sequence: TGTGCCAGCAGCTTAGCCCAGGGCCTCTATGGCTACACCTTC. It specifies CASSLAQGLYGYTF.

The CDR3 reads CASSANRAFYGYTF. In nucleotides, the CDR3 is TGTGCCAGCAGCGCAAACAGGGCCTTCTATGGCTACACCTTC. The J gene is TRBJ1-2, the V gene TRBV4-2, with D maybe TRBD1 (6 bases). The CDR3 covers 14 residues. Germline CDR1 reads LGHNA; CDR2 reads YNFKEQ. V lost 5 bases and J 4 bases, leaving 14 bases between the germline ends.

The rearrangement links TRBV6-5 to TRBJ2-7; 9 bases line up with TRBD1. Germline V gene data show CDR1 as MNHEY and CDR2 as SVGAGI. V shed 5 bases and J 6 bases; nucleotides not matched to a gene: 11. This CDR3 is 15 amino acids long. CDR3 region: CASSPTRDRVSEQYF. In DNA, the CDR3 is TGTGCCAGCAGTCCCACCCGGGACAGGGTATCCGAGCAGTACTTC.

The V and J genes are TRBV12-3 or TRBV12-4 and TRBJ1-2, with unresolved D. The CDR3 length is 11 residues. Trimming removed 6 bases from V and 9 bases from J, with 11 bases in between. CDR3 sequence reads: CASSPQGRYTF. The CDR3 DNA follows: TGTGCCAGCAGCCCCCAAGGTCGCTACACCTTC.

The chain is built from TRBV5-1 and TRBJ2-5; D perhaps matches TRBD2 (5 bases). The germline gives CDR1 SGHRS, CDR2 YFSETQ. V lost 0 bases and J 5 bases, leaving 11 bases between the germline ends. The CDR3 is made up of 14 amino acids. The CDR3 DNA follows: TGCGCCAGCAGCTTGGATGGGCGCGGGGAGACCCAGTACTTC. Translating it yields CASSLDGRGETQYF. Full variable domain (rest looked up from reference TRBV5-1 and TRBJ2-5): KAGVTQTPRYLIKTRGQQVTLSCSPISGHRSVSWYQQTPGQGLQFLFEYFSETQRNKGNFPGRFSGRQFSNSRSEMNVSTLELGDSALYLCASSLDGRGETQYFGPGTRLLVL.

The chain combines TRBV4-2 with TRBJ1-2; TRBD1 aligns across 9 bases. Germline CDR1 reads LGHNA; CDR2 reads YNFKEQ. The CDR3 is 16 residues long. J was trimmed by 2 bases and V by 0 bases; bases with no gene match: 4. The CDR3 reads CASSQDLGQGNYGYTF. CDR3 DNA sequence: TGTGCCAGCAGCCAAGATCTAGGACAGGGGAACTATGGCTACACCTTC.